This entry concerns a single T cell receptor beta chain. What this receptor recognizes is not known. No base qualities exist here, and no much larger clone lies one base off it. This specimen comes from a study of blood T cell repertoires in COVID-19 (dated by TCRdb to 2020 to 2021). Notes on the research overall: The collaborator samples originated in the United States, Italy and Spain and spanned the acute and convalescent phases of COVID-19. Samples came from the ongoing ImmuneRACE study (first 160 participants) plus 1,254 subjects from 6 global collaborators. The prospective study material was composed of cDNA or gDNA derived from T cells, B-cell-depleted T cells, or PBMCs. A freely available public database, intended as a resource for researchers studying the immune response to SARS-CoV-2, is where the repertoires were released. HLA class I and class II types, where available, came from metadata supplied by the sample provider rather than from assay-based typing. Subjects who had been exposed to COVID-19, were actively infected with it, or had recovered from it provided the deeply sampled blood TCRbeta repertoires that made up the dataset. A de-identified subject ID, COVID-19 status, age in years and sex were almost always included in the sample metadata.

The immunoSEQ Assay, a bias-controlled multiplex PCR, was used to amplify TCRbeta CDR3 regions from genomic DNA. On the study's bioinformatics: The number of nucleated cells in each sample was estimated from the amplification of reference gene primers within the assay. Sequence reads were collapsed and filtered to measure the absolute abundance of every unique TCRbeta CDR3 rearrangement. For each sample, productive Simpson clonality was calculated as the square root of Simpson's diversity index across productive rearrangements. TCRdb mirrors the immuneACCESS table, restricted to in-frame sequences. Some clones are absent from its copies; in checked studies, under half trace to an unresolved V gene, and the reason for the others is unknown. The DNA gave D and trimming, while V, J and clone size come from that table. The sample data list approximately 250,000 clones, and roughly 80% of these were observed just once. The ten largest make up roughly 7% of the sample.

Collaborating institutions collected whole blood in K2EDTA tubes following their own protocols. For TCRbeta analysis, collaborators shipped samples in one of three forms: frozen whole blood, isolated PBMCs, or DNA extracted from either of those sample types. The CDR3 numbers 15 residues from cysteine through phenylalanine. Only the CDR3 region is kept as DNA, spanning 45 bases read in frame from base 1. Reading the germline V gene (reference sequence) gives CDR1 LGHDT and CDR2 YNNKEL. Clipping removes 2 bases from V and 8 bases from J, with 5 as the unmatched junction base count. The paper's findings and limits, for the study overall: How much clinical and demographic metadata was included differed by source and by participant, and the metadata was provided uncurated.

The specimen was peripheral blood. This TCR came from a woman aged 45-65 years with acute or convalescent COVID-19. The chain links TRBV3-1 (or the pseudogene TRBV3-2) with TRBJ1-4, and 10 junction bases match TRBD1. The DNA reads TGTGCCAGCAGCCAACCGGACAGGGGGAGGGAAAAACTGTTTTTT. This gives the protein CASSQPDRGREKLFF.